The source of this T cell receptor beta chain is a study of identifying expanded T cells in peripheral blood. Comments on this clone: Its antigen is currently unknown.

The assay was immunoSEQ multiplex PCR, and TCRdb's table has in-frame clones only and misses some. The data contain tens of thousands of clones, 84% of them seen just once; the ten biggest clones take up 15% to 20%. This CDR3 region has 16 residues. Germline V CDR1 and CDR2: KGHSH, LQKENI. V lost 0 bases, J lost 7 bases, and 6 bases stayed unmatched. The study's findings and limits: Differentially abundant clones: around 1.2 between replicates, around 17 at approximately 14 days, less than 20 at four. Variance in clone template counts between approximately two-week samples significantly increased with total template count across all healthy donors.

Collection occurred without any documented infections or immune events in donors. Sequenced sample: blood. The sequence came from a person aged 18 to 75 in good health. The J gene is TRBJ2-7, the V gene TRBV18, with TRBD2 matching over 13 bases. The CDR3 sequence is CASSPPGLAGTWEQYF. DNA of the CDR3: TGTGCCAGCTCACCACCGGGACTAGCGGGAACCTGGGAGCAGTACTTC.